Listed here is a single T cell receptor (beta chain). Its antigen target is currently unknown. No base qualities exist here, and no much larger clone lies one base off it. PBMCs were isolated by Ficoll-Paque density gradient centrifugation. Data came from an Illumina NovaSeq 6000. TCRalpha and TCRbeta cDNA libraries were constructed by 5'RACE with constant-segment primers, with sample barcodes and unique molecular identifiers being introduced. Trizol reagent was used to extract RNA from every sample. Library amplification was performed in two PCR steps, and a second sample barcode and Illumina TruSeq adapters were introduced in the second step. The libraries were sequenced on an Illumina NovaSeq using 2 x 150 bp paired-end reads. The study's own analysis went as follows. The reads were demultiplexed and collapsed into UMI-guided consensus sequences using migec v1.2.7. Using mixcr v2.1.11, UMI consensuses were aligned to TRA and TRB V and J templates and then assembled into clonotypes. Clonotypes were classified as expanded or contracted when called significant by both edgeR and NoisET, with noise models trained on biological replicates. edgeR calls used a false discovery rate-adjusted p below 0.01 and a log2 fold-change threshold of 1. As an exploratory analysis of dynamics, max-normalized trajectories of the 1000 most abundant clonotypes were examined by PCA with hierarchical clustering. Each responding clone was given a CD4 or CD8 phenotype based on the CD4+ and CD8+ repertoires, which had been sequenced separately. Through fastp at Q25 and MiXCR, TCRdb rebuilt clones from the public reads, retaining in-frame beta chains. Rows with a matching CDR3 protein are joined into one entry that keeps the most common DNA and genes. These V and J calls derive from TCRdb rather than the authors' analysis. The sample yields 560,000 or so distinct CDR3 sequences; approximately 15% were counted once. Around 8.1% of the sample is in the top ten clones.

The data were taken from a study of T-cell memory formation after mild COVID-19 (dated by TCRdb to the early 2020s). Notes on the research overall: Most TCR sequence clusters were specific to one of the two donors. T-cell clones expanding and contracting after mild COVID-19 in a couple of donors were tracked by longitudinal TCRalpha and TCRbeta repertoire sequencing. The cohort comprised two young, previously healthy adult volunteers, one female and one male.

The CDR3 contains 13 residues, cysteine and phenylalanine counted. Of the read, only the CDR3 DNA is kept; its 39 bases are in frame from base 1. CDR1 and CDR2, per the germline V gene, are MGHRA and YSYEKL. At the junction V is shortened by 1 base and J by 5 bases; bases outside the gene matches: 2. What the authors observed across the whole study: Clones that contracted from day 15 to 85 showed balanced CD4/CD8 phenotypes, whereas a second wave of clones that expanded from day 15 to 37 leaned towards CD4+. The second-wave clones that peaked on day 37 were not confirmed to be SARS-CoV-2 specific. The detection of some responding clones in pre-infection memory suggests that pre-existing cross-reactive memory T cells joined the SARS-CoV-2 response. Contracting CD4+ clones were located mainly in the CM and EM memory subsets, whereas CD8+ clones were found to be enriched in EMRA. The study covered only a couple of mild cases, and larger cohorts including severe cases with pre-infection samples were considered necessary.

Here the chain combines TRBV4-1 and TRBJ2-7; 7 nucleotides in the junction match TRBD1. This receptor was identified in an adult woman who had mild COVID-19 (a few samples of this study predate the infection). The sample titles of this study are shuffled in the database, so cell type and time point are left out; the donor was told from shared clones. Sequenced: PBMCs or a T cell subset sorted from them (not recorded which). The DNA is as follows: TGCGCCAGCAGCCAAGCGCAGGGGGACGAGCAGTACTTC. The resulting protein is CASSQAQGDEQYF.